The clone carrying this T cell receptor beta chain occurred many times. TCRdb re-derived calls from the 5' RACE reads in MiXCR, one entry per CDR3 protein. The data contain around 250,000 distinct CDR3 sequences, over 9% of them singletons. This sample was included in a study of T-cell memory formation after mild COVID-19. The sequenced sample consisted of PBMCs or a T cell subset sorted from them (not recorded which). The receptor comes from a man between 18 and 29 years old who had mild COVID-19 (a few samples of this study predate the infection). Cell type and time point are not known.

The CDR3 DNA reads as TGCGCCAGCAGTACCCGAGCGGGCCCCTACGAGCAGTACTTC. Its protein is CASSTRAGPYEQYF. The chain links TRBV5-1 to TRBJ2-7, with D possibly being TRBD2 (6 bases). Germline CDR1 and CDR2: SGHRS and YFSETQ. V gave up 5 bases and J gave up 2 bases, with 14 bases separating them. The CDR3 length is 14 residues.